The text below deals with one T cell receptor beta chain. Other DNA sequences within the sample encode an identical CDR3. This specimen belongs to a study of blood T cell repertoires in COVID-19. In the authors' methods: Nucleated cell counts were estimated from reference gene primer amplification. Only in-frame clones appear in the TCRdb table, and some are missing; sequencing was by immunoSEQ multiplex PCR. That table is the source of V, J and clone size, and D and trimming were worked out from the DNA. The sample contains hundreds of thousands of clones, 70% to 90% of which appear only once. CDR3 length: 14 residues. V was clipped by 6 bases and J by 0 bases; unmatched bases: 5. Germline V lookup: CDR1 MNHEY, CDR2 SVGAGI.

Sample: peripheral blood. The clonotype originates from a woman in her twenties or thirties with active or convalescent COVID-19. This chain joins TRBV6-5 and TRBJ2-7, with 7 bases matching TRBD1. The chain's CDR3 is CASSRGQSSYEQYF. The DNA of the CDR3 is TGTGCCAGCAGCCGGGGACAGAGCTCCTACGAGCAGTACTTC.